A single sample gave rise to the 8 T cell receptor beta chains below, sequenced in a study of blood T cell repertoires in COVID-19. TCRdb keeps only in-frame clones here, not all; method: immunoSEQ multiplex PCR. The table includes under 250,000 clones, roughly 82% detected once. The sample comprised peripheral blood. The source is a woman of 80 years or more with COVID-19, enrolled during active disease.

The chain has TRBV18 and TRBJ2-7; TRBD2 might be the D (5 bases). This CDR3 spans 11 amino acids. Germline V CDR1 and CDR2: KGHSH, LQKENI. Trimming stripped 5 bases from V and 9 bases from J, with 11 bases between. The chain's CDR3 is CASSGPEGQYF. The CDR3 DNA follows: TGTGCCAGCTCAGGGCCAGAGGGGCAGTACTTC.

The chain carries TRBV15 and TRBJ1-1; D is ambiguous. Trimming removed 0 bases at V and 4 bases at J, with 9 bases between. This CDR3 comprises 14 residues. CDR1 LNHNV and CDR2 YYDKDF come from the germline V gene (reference sequence). In nucleotides, the CDR3 is TGTGCCACCAGCAGAGAGGAGATTAGCACTGAAGCTTTCTTT. It is translated as CATSREEISTEAFF.

The gene calls are TRBV15 and TRBJ2-3; TRBD2 aligns across 7 bases. Per germline, CDR1 LNHNV and CDR2 YYDKDF (reference sequence). V dropped 1 base and J dropped 10; count of bases not matched to a gene: 5. This CDR3 comprises 13 residues. The CDR3 DNA sequence: TGTGCCACCAGCAGAGTAGCGGGCCTGGCGCAGTATTTT. The encoded protein is CATSRVAGLAQYF.

The chain has TRBV2 and TRBJ2-7, with 8 bases that match TRBD1. The CDR3 loop spans 15 amino acids. V shed 7 bases, J shed 2 bases, and the junction held 10 bases outside the gene matches. The germline gives CDR1 SNHLY, CDR2 FYNNEI. The CDR3 coding sequence is TGTGCCAGCAAACCACCCGGACAGGGAACCTACGAGCAGTACTTC. It encodes CASKPPGQGTYEQYF. Complete variable domain (other parts from reference TRBV2 and TRBJ2-7): EPEVTQTPSHQVTQMGQEVILRCVPISNHLYFYWYRQILGQKVEFLVSFYNNEISEKSEIFDDQFSVERPDGSNFTLKIRSTKLEDSAMYFCASKPPGQGTYEQYFGPGTRLTVT.

The chain links TRBV5-1 to TRBJ2-3, with D possibly being TRBD1 (6 bases). The V gene lost 0 bases and the J gene lost 5 bases, with 13 bases spanning the gap. This CDR3 contains 15 residues. Germline assignment: CDR1 SGHRS and CDR2 YFSETQ. CDR3 DNA: TGCGCCAGCAGCTTGGCCAGGGGATCTAGAGATACGCAGTATTTT. Encoded protein: CASSLARGSRDTQYF.

The CDR3 DNA reads TGTGCCACGGAGACCCAGTACTTC. Translating gives CATETQYF. This sequence joins TRBV6-4 and TRBJ2-5, with D hard to call. Trimming left V 10 bases short and J 5 bases short, with 2 bases between. Germline CDR1 and CDR2: MRHNA and SNTAGT. The CDR3 loop spans 8 amino acids.

This sequence joins TRBV19 and TRBJ1-5; D is perhaps TRBD1 (6 bases). The CDR3 is made up of 12 amino acids. V lost 9 bases to trimming and J lost 15 bases, with 21 bases between them. The germline gives CDR1 LNHDA, CDR2 SQIVND (reference sequence). The DNA of the CDR3 is TGTGCCAGCCCAAATTTCAGGGGTGGGTGGCATTTT. Translation: CASPNFRGGWHF.

The chain uses TRBV5-4 and TRBJ2-3; a possible D gene is TRBD2 (6 bases). Germline V gives CDR1 SGHNT, CDR2 YYREEE (reference sequence). The CDR3 covers 17 residues. With 4 bases removed from V and 1 base from J, the gap between germline ends came to 19 bases. The CDR3 DNA sequence: TGTGCCAGCAGCCGAGGAGGGGCCCACGGGGGCACAGATACGCAGTATTTT. This codes for CASSRGGAHGGTDTQYF. Full variable domain (remainder filled in from reference TRBV5-4 and TRBJ2-3): ETGVTQSPTHLIKTRGQQVTLRCSSQSGHNTVSWYQQALGQGPQFIFQYYREEENGRGNFPPRFSGLQFPNYSSELNVNALELDDSALYLCASSRGGAHGGTDTQYFGPGTRLTVL.